Below, 26 T cell receptor beta chains from the same sample are listed, as sequenced in a study of shared clonotypes between healthy human individuals. TCRdb's table, derived via immunoSEQ multiplex PCR, lists solely in-frame clones and lacks some. The table includes a few million clones, around nine tenths detected once. The source material was naive CD4+ T cells sorted from blood. Subset denoted: CD45RA+ positively selected. These receptors originate from a young man in good health.

The chain recombines TRBV13 with TRBJ2-1, with unresolved D. V was pared by 5 bases and J by 2 bases, with 10 bases between. Looked up from germline, CDR1 is PRHDT and CDR2 is FYEKMQ (reference sequence). The CDR3 sequence is 14 residues long. CDR3 region: CASSPPLTYNEQFF. CDR3 in DNA: TGTGCCAGCAGCCCCCCCTTGACCTACAATGAGCAGTTCTTC.

This clone was seen a handful of times. The sample carries other DNA sequences with the same CDR3. CDR3 sequence (DNA): TGTGCCAGCAGCCTCGGACAGGGGAGCAATCAGCCCCAGCATTTT. Translating gives CASSLGQGSNQPQHF. The chain joins TRBV7-9 to TRBJ1-5; 9 nucleotides line up with TRBD1. The CDR3 has 15 amino acids. V was clipped by 5 bases and J by 1 base; unmatched bases: 3. Germline loops: CDR1 SEHNR, CDR2 FQNEAQ (reference sequence).

This clone was counted only a few times. J is TRBJ1-5 and V is TRBV30, with D tentatively TRBD1 (6 bases). Per the germline V gene, CDR1 is GTSNPN and CDR2 is SVGIG (reference sequence). The CDR3 extends over 13 amino acids. Between the trimmed V and J ends, which lost 3 bases and 2 bases, there was a span of 8 bases. In nucleotides, the CDR3 is TGTGCCTGGAGGGGGGCGGGCAATCAGCCCCAGCATTTT. Protein sequence: CAWRGAGNQPQHF.

The rearrangement joins TRBV18 to TRBJ2-3, with 8 nucleotides matching TRBD2. Germline-derived CDR1 and CDR2 are KGHSH and LQKENI. CDR3 size: 15 residues. The ends lost 5 bases at V and 3 bases at J; junction bases unmatched: 7. This chain's CDR3 is CASSVGLGLTDTQYF. Here the CDR3 DNA reads TGTGCCAGCTCAGTGGGACTAGGCCTTACAGATACGCAGTATTTT.

The rearrangement joins TRBV19 to TRBJ1-2; no reliable D call. Trimming took 2 bases from V and 4 from J, leaving 11 bases between them. CDR3 length: 14 amino acids. Per the germline V gene, CDR1 is LNHDA and CDR2 is SQIVND (reference sequence). The CDR3 loop is CASSISGPSYGYTF. CDR3 in DNA: TGTGCCAGTAGTATATCCGGGCCCAGCTATGGCTACACCTTC. The entire variable domain, with the rest obtained from reference TRBV19 and TRBJ1-2, is as follows: DGGITQSPKYLFRKEGQNVTLSCEQNLNHDAMYWYRQDPGQGLRLIYYSQIVNDFQKGDIAEGYSVSREKKESFPLTVTSAQKNPTAFYLCASSISGPSYGYTFGSGTRLTVV.

This sequence joins TRBV5-8 and TRBJ2-1, with 8 bases aligning to TRBD2. The junction had 9 bases not matched to a gene; V was cut back by 5 bases and J by 8 bases. In germline, CDR1 is SGHTS, CDR2 YDEGEE. This CDR3 is built from 14 residues. This CDR3 reads CASSIGLAGDEQFF. DNA of the CDR3: TGTGCCAGCAGTATCGGACTAGCTGGAGATGAGCAGTTCTTC.

This rearrangement joins TRBV7-2 to TRBJ2-7; 10 nucleotides agree with TRBD2. Trimming took 2 bases from V and 2 from J; bases not matched to a gene: 3. The CDR3 loop spans 15 amino acids. Germline V gene lookup returns CDR1 SGHTA and CDR2 FQGNSA. As DNA, the CDR3 is TGTGCCAGCAGCTTACAGCGGGAGGGCCCCTACGAGCAGTACTTC. Translated, it gives CASSLQREGPYEQYF.

The chain couples TRBV10-3 to TRBJ2-2; a possible D gene is TRBD1 (6 bases). V was pared by 7 bases and J by 3 bases, with 15 bases between. The CDR3 runs 15 residues. Germline values: CDR1 ENHRY, CDR2 SYGVKD. For the CDR3, the DNA is TGTGCCATCAACCCCAGGGGATCGGACACCGGGGAGCTGTTTTTT. Amino acid sequence: CAINPRGSDTGELFF.

J is TRBJ1-6 and V is TRBV9; D possibly corresponds to TRBD1 (5 bases). This CDR3 region has 14 residues. Germline assignment: CDR1 SGDLS and CDR2 YYNGEE. Trimming pared 3 bases from V and 7 bases from J, leaving 11 bases between. DNA of the CDR3: TGTGCCAGCAGCGCTGGGGGGGAGAATTCACCCCTCCACTTT. Protein product: CASSAGGENSPLHF.

This clone was detected once. The chain recombines TRBV27 with TRBJ1-1; D is unclear. This CDR3 is built from 14 residues. CDR1 is MNHEY and CDR2 is SMNVEV in the germline V gene (reference sequence). V lost 3 bases, J lost 0 bases, and 8 bases lay in between. This CDR3 is CASSFAQLNTEAFF. The CDR3 DNA reads TGTGCCAGCAGTTTTGCCCAACTGAACACTGAAGCTTTCTTT.

The table lists this clone with a count of one. J is TRBJ2-5 and V is TRBV5-5; D unclear. CDR1 and CDR2 from the germline V gene are SGHKS and YYEKEE (reference sequence). Deletions cut 4 bases from V and 5 bases from J, with 12 bases between. There are 13 residues in the CDR3. The CDR3, as DNA: TGTGCCAGCAGCAATCCAGGAGCCGAGACCCAGTACTTC. Protein: CASSNPGAETQYF.

The chain employs TRBV11-2 and TRBJ2-1; 8 bases are a match to TRBD2. The CDR3 runs to 12 residues. The V gene's germline CDR1 is SGHAT and CDR2 FQNNGV. V shed 5 bases and J 10 bases; nucleotides not matched to a gene: 4. The CDR3 DNA reads TGTGCCAGCAGCGGACTAGCCTCCGAGCAGTTCTTC. Its protein is CASSGLASEQFF.

The chain combines TRBV7-8 with TRBJ1-5; 8 bases match TRBD1. This CDR3 is built from 17 residues. After removal of 6 bases from V and 0 bases from J, the junction contained 10 bases not matched to a gene. Germline CDR1 and CDR2: SGHVS and FQNEAQ. For the CDR3, the DNA is TGTGCCAGCAGGAAGACAGGGGACGACTATAGCAATCAGCCCCAGCATTTT. Protein product: CASRKTGDDYSNQPQHF.

V usage is TRBV6-1 and J usage is TRBJ2-7, with 9 bases matching TRBD1. The germline gives CDR1 MNHNS, CDR2 SASEGT. The junction had 4 bases not matched to a gene; V was cut back by 7 bases and J by 0 bases. The CDR3 length is 14 residues. This chain's CDR3 is CASTGTGSSYEQYF. CDR3 nucleotide sequence: TGTGCCAGCACCGGGACAGGGAGCTCCTACGAGCAGTACTTC.

The V and J genes are TRBV2 and TRBJ2-7, with TRBD2 as a possible D gene (6 bases). CDR1 and CDR2 (germline): SNHLY, FYNNEI. V was pared by 7 bases and J by 2 bases, with 12 bases between. There are 13 residues in the CDR3. This chain's CDR3 is CASNRDFPYEQYF. The CDR3 nucleotides read TGTGCCAGCAACCGGGACTTTCCCTACGAGCAGTACTTC.

The V call is TRBV19, the J call TRBJ1-6, with D tentatively TRBD1 (6 bases). The germline V and J ends were trimmed by 4 bases and 7 bases, with 17 bases remaining between them. The CDR3 extends over 16 amino acids. Germline CDR1 LNHDA, CDR2 SQIVND (reference sequence). The CDR3 DNA sequence: TGTGCCAGTAGTACCCAATCGCTTACAGGGAATTCACCCCTCCACTTT. It specifies CASSTQSLTGNSPLHF.

The chain employs TRBV28 and TRBJ2-3; the D gene could be TRBD1 or TRBD2 (6 bases each). This CDR3 is built from 12 residues. The V gene's germline CDR1 is MDHEN and CDR2 SYDVKM. Deletions cut 2 bases from V and 8 bases from J, with 8 bases between. This CDR3 reads CASSLGGGTQYF. CDR3 in DNA: TGTGCCAGCAGTTTAGGAGGGGGTACGCAGTATTTT.

The chain is built from TRBV27 and TRBJ2-5, with no clear D. The tail of the sequence fits TRBJ2-7 better, so the J call may be wrong. Germline V lookup: CDR1 MNHEY, CDR2 SMNVEV (reference sequence). CDR3 size: 12 residues. In DNA form, the CDR3 reads TGTGCCAGCAGGCCTAATACCTACGAGCAGTACTTC. Encoded protein: CASRPNTYEQYF.

Remarks on this clone: At the DNA level, this CDR3 is encoded by other sequences in the same sample as well. The chain combines TRBV2 with TRBJ1-4; D is ambiguous. There are 14 residues in the CDR3. CDR1 is SNHLY and CDR2 is FYNNEI in the germline V gene. Trimming left V 3 bases short and J 0 bases short, with 5 bases between. The CDR3 DNA follows: TGTGCCAGCAGTGATGGTGCAACTAATGAAAAACTGTTTTTT. This encodes CASSDGATNEKLFF. Supplemented by reference TRBV2 and TRBJ1-4, the full variable domain reads EPEVTQTPSHQVTQMGQEVILRCVPISNHLYFYWYRQILGQKVEFLVSFYNNEISEKSEIFDDQFSVERPDGSNFTLKIRSTKLEDSAMYFCASSDGATNEKLFFGSGTQLSVL.

A single count supports this clone. The chain carries TRBV6-1 and TRBJ1-2; a possible D gene is TRBD1 (5 bases). CDR3 length equals 14 residues. The germline CDR1 and CDR2 sequences are MNHNS and SASEGT. The V and J ends lost 1 base and 4 bases respectively, with 10 bases between them. CDR3 nucleotides: TGTGCCAGCAGTGAAGAATCAGGGATCTATGGCTACACCTTC. Protein sequence: CASSEESGIYGYTF.

This chain links TRBV10-3 with TRBJ1-2; D possibly corresponds to TRBD1 (5 bases). The CDR3 is 12 amino acids. Trimming took off 6 bases at V and 2 bases at J, with 7 bases between the two ends. In germline, CDR1 is ENHRY, CDR2 SYGVKD. Written as DNA, the CDR3 is TGTGCCATCAGCTCAGGGAACTATGGCTACACCTTC. Its translation is CAISSGNYGYTF.

The CDR3 nucleotides read TGTGCCAGCAGCTTGATAGAAAACGGGGCCAAAAACATTCAGTACTTC. This translates into CASSLIENGAKNIQYF. The V gene is TRBV11-2, the J gene TRBJ2-4; D ambiguous. CDR1 is SGHAT and CDR2 is FQNNGV in the germline V gene. This CDR3 region has 16 residues. V gave up 3 bases and J gave up 1 base, with 13 bases separating them.

J is TRBJ1-2 and V is TRBV11-2; 8 nucleotides agree with TRBD1. The J segment lost 8 bases and the V segment lost 5 bases, leaving 7 bases of the junction unmatched. There are 13 residues in the CDR3. Germline-derived CDR1 and CDR2 are SGHAT and FQNNGV. CDR3 protein: CASSPGQGGGYTF. CDR3 in DNA: TGTGCCAGCAGCCCCGGACAGGGTGGGGGCTACACCTTC.

The gene calls are TRBV5-4 and TRBJ1-2, with TRBD1 as a possible D gene (6 bases). Looked up from germline, CDR1 is SGHNT and CDR2 is YYREEE (reference sequence). Trimming removed 5 bases from V and 3 bases from J, with 17 bases in between. This CDR3 region has 15 residues. CDR3 protein: CASRKISRTDYGYTF. The CDR3 DNA reads TGTGCCAGCAGAAAAATAAGTCGGACAGACTATGGCTACACCTTC.

The V gene is TRBV20-1, the J gene TRBJ1-2, with D hard to call. Germline CDR1 DFQATT, CDR2 SNEGSKA (reference sequence). The CDR3 runs 11 residues. The DNA of the CDR3 is TGCAATGCAGGTTATCCGTATGGCTACACCTTC. As protein: CNAGYPYGYTF.

As to this clone: The junction shows a germline mismatch at one end, possibly a read error. The chain carries TRBV7-7 and TRBJ2-1; 12 nucleotides align to TRBD1. The CDR3 is 15 residues long. Germline assignment: CDR1 SSHAT and CDR2 FNYEAQ (reference sequence). CDR3 in amino acids: CASSPGTGGFNEQFF. CDR3 in DNA: TGTGCTAGCAGCCCTGGGACAGGGGGCTTCAATGAGCAGTTCTTC.